The 31 T cell receptor beta chains below all came from one sample that was sequenced in a study of blood T cell repertoires in COVID-19. Data came from immunoSEQ multiplex PCR; TCRdb stores just in-frame clones and leaves some out. The table includes 60,000 to 80,000 clones, approximately 81% detected once. The sequenced sample consisted of peripheral blood. These receptor sequences come from a man in his forties or fifties with active COVID-19.

The rearrangement uses TRBV7-9 and TRBJ2-1; 8 nucleotides agree with TRBD2. V trimming: 1 base; J trimming: 5 bases; junction bases outside the gene matches: 4. Germline V gene data show CDR1 as SEHNR and CDR2 as FQNEAQ (reference sequence). CDR3 length: 15 amino acids. CDR3 sequence reads: CASSLVSGKHNEQFF. DNA of the CDR3: TGTGCCAGCAGCTTAGTTAGCGGGAAACACAATGAGCAGTTCTTC. Variable domain in full (rest from reference TRBV7-9 and TRBJ2-1): DTGVSQNPRHKITKRGQNVTFRCDPISEHNRLYWYRQTLGQGPEFLTYFQNEAQLEKSRLLSDRFSAERPKGSFSTLEIQRTEQGDSAMYLCASSLVSGKHNEQFFGPGTRLTVL.

V gene TRBV4-1 combines with J gene TRBJ1-5, with 8 bases that match TRBD1. The CDR3 spans 14 residues. The germline gives CDR1 MGHRA, CDR2 YSYEKL. V dropped 2 bases and J dropped 4; count of bases not matched to a gene: 1. CDR3 amino acids: CASSQRTGNQPQHF. CDR3 bases: TGCGCCAGCAGCCAAAGGACAGGGAATCAGCCCCAGCATTTT.

The rearrangement uses TRBV10-3 and TRBJ2-5, with 7 bases aligning to TRBD1. J lost 1 base, V lost 10 bases, and 3 bases had no gene match. This CDR3 is built from 12 residues. The V gene's germline CDR1 is ENHRY and CDR2 SYGVKD. CDR3 sequence reads: CATQGSQETQYF. DNA for the CDR3: TGTGCCACACAGGGGAGCCAAGAGACCCAGTACTTC.

The genes are TRBV7-2 and TRBJ2-5; possible D gene TRBD2, 7 bases. The CDR3 length is 18 residues. Germline values: CDR1 SGHTA, CDR2 FQGNSA. V lost 4 bases and J lost 2, with 23 bases in between. CDR3 DNA: TGTGCCAGCAGCTCGTGGGGGGACACAGCTAGCGGACAAGAGACCCAGTACTTC. It yields the protein CASSSWGDTASGQETQYF.

This rearrangement joins TRBV7-8 to TRBJ2-7, with 10 bases matching TRBD1. CDR1 SGHVS and CDR2 FQNEAQ come from the germline V gene. This CDR3 contains 17 residues. V trimming: 0 bases; J trimming: 1 base; junction bases outside the gene matches: 6. CDR3 bases: TGTGCCAGCAGCTTAGCTCGAGGGACAGGGGATTCCTACGAGCAGTACTTC. It yields the protein CASSLARGTGDSYEQYF. The full variable domain, its missing parts supplied by reference TRBV7-8 and TRBJ2-7, is GAGVSQSPRYKVAKRGQDVALRCDPISGHVSLFWYQQALGQGPEFLTYFQNEAQLDKSGLPSDRFFAERPEGSVSTLKIQRTQQEDSAVYLCASSLARGTGDSYEQYFGPGTRLTVT.

This chain uses TRBV5-1 with TRBJ2-7, with 12 bases aligning to TRBD2. Unmatched junction bases numbered 10, after V lost 4 bases and J lost 5 bases. CDR3 length equals 16 residues. Germline V gene data show CDR1 as SGHRS and CDR2 as YFSETQ. The CDR3 nucleotides read TGCGCCAGCAGCCCTGGGACTAGCGGGCCTACCCACGAGCAGTACTTC. Translating it yields CASSPGTSGPTHEQYF.

V and J are TRBV5-1 and TRBJ2-1, with no clear D. This CDR3 spans 14 amino acids. CDR1 is SGHRS, CDR2 YFSETQ, per germline. The V end lost 6 bases, the J end lost 0 bases, and 10 bases lay between the germline ends. The CDR3 sequence is CASIGGSSYNEQFF. CDR3 nucleotides: TGCGCCAGCATAGGCGGCAGCTCCTACAATGAGCAGTTCTTC.

The gene calls are TRBV12-3 or TRBV12-4 and TRBJ2-7; no definite D call. CDR3 length: 10 residues. V was clipped by 10 bases and J by 2 bases, with 6 bases between them. The DNA for the CDR3 is TGTGCCACCCCAACCTACGAGCAGTACTTC. It translates to CATPTYEQYF.

The rearrangement links TRBV12-3 or TRBV12-4 to TRBJ1-1; D is unresolved. The CDR3 totals 12 residues. Trimming removed 4 bases from V and 4 bases from J, with 7 bases in between. CDR3 DNA sequence: TGTGCCAGCAGTTGGGCGGGCACTGAAGCTTTCTTT. Translation gives CASSWAGTEAFF.

The chain couples TRBV5-1 to TRBJ1-1, with TRBD1 matching over 7 bases. Germline V gene data show CDR1 as SGHRS and CDR2 as YFSETQ. Trimming took 4 bases from V and 3 from J; bases not matched to a gene: 9. The CDR3 consists of 15 residues. The CDR3 sequence is CASSVTGVVDTEAFF. In DNA, the CDR3 is TGCGCCAGCAGCGTAACAGGGGTTGTCGACACTGAAGCTTTCTTT. Full variable domain (rest looked up from reference TRBV5-1 and TRBJ1-1): KAGVTQTPRYLIKTRGQQVTLSCSPISGHRSVSWYQQTPGQGLQFLFEYFSETQRNKGNFPGRFSGRQFSNSRSEMNVSTLELGDSALYLCASSVTGVVDTEAFFGQGTRLTVV.

This rearrangement joins TRBV10-2 to TRBJ1-1; no clear D gene. V lost 7 bases and J lost 1, with 7 bases in between. Germline CDR1 WSHSY, CDR2 SAAADI. There are 12 residues in the CDR3. The CDR3 region has the DNA TGCGCCAGCACTGGCGGGAACACTGAAGCTTTCTTT. Translation: CASTGGNTEAFF.

The rearrangement uses TRBV3-1 (or the pseudogene TRBV3-2) and TRBJ2-2, with TRBD2 matching over 7 bases. This CDR3 has 15 amino acids. Unmatched junction bases numbered 5, after V lost 0 bases and J lost 7 bases. Germline loops: CDR1 LGHDT, CDR2 YNNKEL (reference sequence). The CDR3 nucleotides are TGTGCCAGCAGCCAAGATCCATCGGGAGGCGGGGAGCTGTTTTTT. Its protein product is CASSQDPSGGGELFF.

The chain combines TRBV18 with TRBJ1-1; D unclear. Trimming removed 5 bases from V and 0 bases from J, with 7 bases in between. Germline V gene sequence: CDR1 KGHSH, CDR2 LQKENI. This CDR3 spans 13 amino acids. CDR3 loop: CASSSEVNTEAFF. The DNA of the CDR3 is TGTGCCAGCTCATCAGAGGTGAACACTGAAGCTTTCTTT. The variable domain in full, with the rest retrieved from reference TRBV18 and TRBJ1-1, is NAGVMQNPRHLVRRRGQEARLRCSPMKGHSHVYWYRQLPEEGLKFMVYLQKENIIDESGMPKERFSAEFPKEGPSILRIQQVVRGDSAAYFCASSSEVNTEAFFGQGTRLTVV.

The rearrangement joins TRBV19 to TRBJ1-3; a weak D match, TRBD1 (6 bases). The V gene lost 5 bases and the J gene lost 0 bases, with 11 bases spanning the gap. The CDR3 is 15 residues long. Germline CDR1 and CDR2: LNHDA and SQIVND (reference sequence). The CDR3 sequence: CASSGQSNSGNTIYF. The DNA for the CDR3 is TGTGCCAGTAGTGGACAGTCCAACTCTGGAAACACCATATATTTT.

The chain combines TRBV7-6 with TRBJ2-3, with 11 bases fitting TRBD2. CDR3 length equals 16 residues. V shed 4 bases and J 2 bases; nucleotides not matched to a gene: 5. CDR1 is SGHVS, CDR2 FNYEAQ, per germline. The CDR3 region has the DNA TGTGCCAGCAGCTCACGACTAGCGGGATACACAGATACGCAGTATTTT. Translation: CASSSRLAGYTDTQYF.

CDR3 bases: TGTGCCAGCAGCCCAGACATTTACAATGAGCAGTTCTTC. This translates into CASSPDIYNEQFF. This chain connects TRBV11-2 to TRBJ2-1; the D is unclear. CDR3 length equals 13 residues. Germline assignment: CDR1 SGHAT and CDR2 FQNNGV. V was shortened by 5 bases and J by 4 bases, with 9 bases between the two germline ends.

The count of this clone is one. This rearrangement joins TRBV6-5 to TRBJ1-4, with a weak D call TRBD1 (5 bases). This CDR3 is 12 amino acids long. Trimming took 6 bases from V and 16 from J, leaving 18 bases between them. Germline assignment: CDR1 MNHEY and CDR2 SVGAGI. CDR3 nucleotides: TGTGCCAGCAGCCCGGACACTTTTAGGACGTTTTTT. It is translated as CASSPDTFRTFF.

This clone has more than one count but fewer than ten. The rearrangement links TRBV24-1 to TRBJ2-1, with 8 bases that match TRBD1. Looked up from germline, CDR1 is KGHDR and CDR2 is SFDVKD. This CDR3 has 14 residues. V trimming: 9 bases; J trimming: 9 bases; junction bases outside the gene matches: 12. CDR3 loop: CATSGATGESEQFF. The CDR3 bases are TGTGCCACCTCAGGGGCGACAGGGGAGAGTGAGCAGTTCTTC.

This chain uses TRBV6-5 with TRBJ2-1; D might be TRBD2 (5 bases). V was shortened by 0 bases and J by 12 bases, with 18 bases between the two germline ends. The germline V gene encodes CDR1 MNHEY and CDR2 SVGAGI. The CDR3 is 15 residues long. Written as DNA, the CDR3 is TGTGCCAGCAGTTACTCTACGACGGCCCATGCGGGGCAGTTCTTC. Its translation is CASSYSTTAHAGQFF.

The chain employs TRBV18 and TRBJ2-1; 9 nucleotides match TRBD2. This CDR3 comprises 16 residues. V lost 5 bases, J lost 3 bases, and 8 bases stayed unmatched. Germline lookup yields CDR1 KGHSH and CDR2 LQKENI. CDR3 bases: TGTGCCAGCTCAGCGCTTGCGGGAGGGATCTACAATGAGCAGTTCTTC. Translation: CASSALAGGIYNEQFF.

This chain uses TRBV27 with TRBJ2-5, with a tentative D call TRBD2 (6 bases). V lost 4 bases, J lost 2 bases, and 11 bases lay in between. This CDR3 is 14 amino acids long. Germline CDR1 MNHEY, CDR2 SMNVEV (reference sequence). The CDR3 is CASSSLATQETQYF. The CDR3 nucleotides read TGTGCCAGCAGTTCCCTAGCGACACAAGAGACCCAGTACTTC.

The chain employs TRBV19 and TRBJ2-1, with TRBD2 identical over 7 bases. V gave up 1 base and J gave up 10 bases; unmatched junction bases: 10. The V gene's germline CDR1 is LNHDA and CDR2 SQIVND (reference sequence). The CDR3 spans 15 residues. The CDR3 bases are TGTGCCAGTAGTATAGTGACTAGCAGGGCCCCGGAGCAGTTCTTC. It is translated as CASSIVTSRAPEQFF.

This clone was observed a single time. The V and J genes are TRBV12-3 or TRBV12-4 and TRBJ2-7; D is ambiguous. The CDR3 extends over 12 amino acids. The V and J ends lost 7 bases and 6 bases respectively, with 13 bases between them. The CDR3, as DNA: TGTGCCAGCACCTCCTTCCCTCGCGAGCAGTACTTC. Protein product: CASTSFPREQYF.

The chain links TRBV10-1 to TRBJ1-2; D remains unclear. The CDR3 is 12 amino acids. CDR1 and CDR2 from the germline V gene are WNHNN and SYGVQD (reference sequence). Trimming pared 3 bases from V and 4 bases from J, leaving 6 bases between. The CDR3 loop reads CASSDYSYGYTF. DNA for the CDR3: TGCGCCAGCAGTGATTACAGCTATGGCTACACCTTC.

This chain connects TRBV6-2 or TRBV6-3 to TRBJ2-3, with 7 bases identical to TRBD2. CDR1 is MNHEY and CDR2 is SVGEGT in the germline V gene. Trimming cost V 6 bases and J 11 bases; bases outside gene matches: 5. The CDR3 extends over 11 amino acids. CDR3: CASSRGDLQYF. CDR3 coding DNA: TGTGCCAGCAGCCGGGGGGACCTGCAGTATTTT.

The chain couples TRBV5-1 to TRBJ2-5; possibly TRBD2 for D (6 bases). The germline V gene has CDR1 SGHRS and CDR2 YFSETQ. Trimming took off 1 base at V and 5 bases at J, with 12 bases between the two ends. The CDR3 is made up of 14 amino acids. The CDR3: CASSLYGSGETQYF. The CDR3 bases are TGCGCCAGCAGCTTGTACGGGAGTGGCGAGACCCAGTACTTC.

This clone has a single count. V and J are TRBV7-9 and TRBJ2-2; perhaps TRBD1 as D (5 bases). Trimming shortened V by 1 base and J by 3 bases, and 15 bases separated the two germline ends. Germline V gives CDR1 SEHNR, CDR2 FQNEAQ (reference sequence). There are 17 residues in the CDR3. The CDR3 DNA is TGTGCCAGCAGCTTAGAAGTGGCAGGGCGGTACACCGGGGAGCTGTTTTTT. Translated: CASSLEVAGRYTGELFF.

The J gene is TRBJ2-1, the V gene TRBV19, with no clear D. The germline gives CDR1 LNHDA, CDR2 SQIVND (reference sequence). The CDR3 extends over 12 amino acids. V was shortened by 5 bases and J by 4 bases, with 6 bases between the two germline ends. The CDR3 is CASSPSYNEQFF. The CDR3 nucleotides are TGTGCCAGTAGTCCTTCGTACAATGAGCAGTTCTTC.

V and J are TRBV6-5 and TRBJ1-2; weak D call: TRBD1 (6 bases). Germline lookup yields CDR1 MNHEY and CDR2 SVGAGI. Trimming left V 2 bases short and J 5 bases short, with 18 bases between. The CDR3 has 16 amino acids. The CDR3 here is CASSYRTDPLAYGYTF. The CDR3 region has the DNA TGTGCCAGCAGTTACCGGACAGACCCTTTAGCATATGGCTACACCTTC.

The V and J genes are TRBV27 and TRBJ2-5, with D tentatively TRBD1 (6 bases). The germline V and J ends were trimmed by 6 bases and 5 bases, with 22 bases remaining between them. This CDR3 spans 16 amino acids. Germline CDR1 is MNHEY and CDR2 is SMNVEV (reference sequence). CDR3 DNA: TGTGCCAGCAGCCCTCCCCCAGGGGACGCCTGGGAGACCCAGTACTTC. This encodes CASSPPPGDAWETQYF.

In its sample, this clone was seen once. This sample also contains other DNA sequences that code for the same CDR3. The chain joins TRBV5-6 to TRBJ2-7; perhaps TRBD1 as D (6 bases). The germline gives CDR1 SGHDT, CDR2 YYEEEE. The CDR3 spans 12 residues. With 2 bases removed from V and 4 bases from J, the gap between germline ends came to 7 bases. As DNA, the CDR3 is TGTGCCAGCAGCTTAAGGGGGTACGAGCAGTACTTC. Translation: CASSLRGYEQYF.